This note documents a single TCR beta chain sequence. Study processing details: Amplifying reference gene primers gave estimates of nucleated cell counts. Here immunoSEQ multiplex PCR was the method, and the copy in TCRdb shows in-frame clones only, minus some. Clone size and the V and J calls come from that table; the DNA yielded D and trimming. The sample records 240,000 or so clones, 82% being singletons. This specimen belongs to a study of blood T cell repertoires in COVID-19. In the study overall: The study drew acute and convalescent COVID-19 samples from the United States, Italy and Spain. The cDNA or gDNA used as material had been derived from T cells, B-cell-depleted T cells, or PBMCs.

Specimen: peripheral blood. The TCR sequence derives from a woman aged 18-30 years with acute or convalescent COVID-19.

CDR3 bases: TGTGCCAGCAGCCCTAGCGGGACTTCCGGGGAGCTGTTTTTT. This translates into CASSPSGTSGELFF. The genes are TRBV7-2 and TRBJ2-2, with 9 bases identical to TRBD2. The CDR3 extends over 14 amino acids. The germline CDR1 and CDR2 sequences are SGHTA and FQGNSA. Trimming removed 5 bases from V and 6 bases from J; junction bases left unmatched: 4. Combining the CDR3 with reference TRBV7-2 and TRBJ2-2 gives the whole variable domain GAGVSQSPSNKVTEKGKDVELRCDPISGHTALYWYRQSLGQGLEFLIYFQGNSAPDKSGLPSDRFSAERTGGSVSTLTIQRTQQEDSAVYLCASSPSGTSGELFFGEGSRLTVL.